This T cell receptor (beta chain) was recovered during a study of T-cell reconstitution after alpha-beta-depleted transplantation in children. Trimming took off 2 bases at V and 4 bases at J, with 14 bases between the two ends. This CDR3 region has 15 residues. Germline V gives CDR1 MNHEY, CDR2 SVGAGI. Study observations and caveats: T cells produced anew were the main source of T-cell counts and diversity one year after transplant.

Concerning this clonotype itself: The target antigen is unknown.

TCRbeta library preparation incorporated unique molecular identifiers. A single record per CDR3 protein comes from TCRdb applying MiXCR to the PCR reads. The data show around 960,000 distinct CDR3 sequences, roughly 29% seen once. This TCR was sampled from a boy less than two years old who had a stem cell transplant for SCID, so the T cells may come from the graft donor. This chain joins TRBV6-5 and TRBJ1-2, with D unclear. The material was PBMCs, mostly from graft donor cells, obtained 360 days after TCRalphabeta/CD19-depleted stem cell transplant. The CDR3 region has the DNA TGTGCCAGCAGTTACCCGATCGAACTATTCTATGGCTACACCTTC. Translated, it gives CASSYPIELFYGYTF.